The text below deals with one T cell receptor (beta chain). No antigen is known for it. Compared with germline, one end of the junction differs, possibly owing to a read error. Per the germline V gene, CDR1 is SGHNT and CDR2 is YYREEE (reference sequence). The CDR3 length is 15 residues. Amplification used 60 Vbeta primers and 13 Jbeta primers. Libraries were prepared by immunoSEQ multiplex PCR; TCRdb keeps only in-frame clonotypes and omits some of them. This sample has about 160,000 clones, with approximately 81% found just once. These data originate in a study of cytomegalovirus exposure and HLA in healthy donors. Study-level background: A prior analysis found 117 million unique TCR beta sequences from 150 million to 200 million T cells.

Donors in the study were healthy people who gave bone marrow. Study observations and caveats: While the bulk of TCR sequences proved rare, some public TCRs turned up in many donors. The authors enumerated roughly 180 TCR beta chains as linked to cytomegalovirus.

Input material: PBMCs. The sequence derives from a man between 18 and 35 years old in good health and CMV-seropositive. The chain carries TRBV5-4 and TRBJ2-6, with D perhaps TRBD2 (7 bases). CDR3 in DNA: TGTGCCAGCTTATCGGGGGGCTCTGGGGCCAACGGCCTGACTTTC. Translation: CASLSGGSGANGLTF.